Following are 3 T cell receptor beta chains from one sample sequenced in a study of Ad26.COV2.S vaccination and SARS-CoV-2 variants. Measured with immunoSEQ multiplex PCR; TCRdb has only the in-frame clones, and not every one. The table has tens of thousands of clones, around 82% seen once; the top ten hold 15% to 20%. Sequenced material: peripheral blood, taken after recovery from COVID-19. The receptors were gathered from a human donor who had recovered from COVID-19.

J is TRBJ2-7 and V is TRBV28; maybe TRBD1 (6 bases). Germline V CDR1 and CDR2: MDHEN, SYDVKM. Between the trimmed V and J ends, which lost 3 bases and 2 bases, there was a span of 8 bases. This CDR3 comprises 13 residues. DNA for the CDR3: TGTGCCAGCAGTTTGAGGGACACCTACGAGCAGTACTTC. As protein: CASSLRDTYEQYF.

The CDR3 DNA reads TGTGCCAGCAGCTTAGGCCTTGGAGGCGAGACCCAGTACTTC. Translating gives CASSLGLGGETQYF. The chain recombines TRBV7-7 with TRBJ2-5; tentative D call: TRBD2 (5 bases). CDR1 and CDR2 (germline): SSHAT, FNYEAQ (reference sequence). V lost 1 base to trimming and J lost 5 bases, with 11 bases between them. CDR3 size: 14 residues.

As to this clone: This same CDR3 is encoded by further DNA sequences in the sample. CDR3 bases: TGTGCCAGCAGCGTAGATGTGAACACTGAAGCTTTCTTT. Translated: CASSVDVNTEAFF. This rearrangement joins TRBV9 to TRBJ1-1, with D uncertain. Germline V CDR1 and CDR2: SGDLS, YYNGEE. CDR3 length: 13 residues. The V gene lost 0 bases and the J gene lost 0 bases, with 3 bases spanning the gap. Full variable domain (missing parts from reference TRBV9 and TRBJ1-1): DSGVTQTPKHLITATGQRVTLRCSPRSGDLSVYWYQQSLDQGLQFLIQYYNGEERAKGNILERFSAQQFPDLHSELNLSSLELGDSALYFCASSVDVNTEAFFGQGTRLTVV.